This T cell receptor (beta chain) appears in the sequencing data of a study of neurological immune-mediated disorders. General observations from the study: The expanded clones of different subjects shared no CDR3 amino acid sequences (suggesting private repertoires in all groups).

Germline V gene lookup returns CDR1 SGHRS and CDR2 YFSETQ. The CDR3 extends over 15 amino acids. V lost 3 bases, J lost 2 bases, and 6 bases stayed unmatched. A 10-nucleotide random UMI tagged transcripts in template-switch 5'RACE cDNA synthesis. In each sequencing run, over 170 million TCR-beta sequences were generated from 15-18 subjects. MiXCR, applied by TCRdb to the 5' RACE reads, yields one record per CDR3 protein. The data hold around 97,000 distinct CDR3 sequences, with under 14% observed a single time. This clonotype was detected many times. Its antigen is not identified. The time point is: longitudinal time-point 3.

The chain uses TRBV5-1 and TRBJ2-5; 8 bases agree with TRBD2. The material sequenced was PBMCs. The receptor's source is a female donor with HTLV-1-associated myelopathy (HAM/TSP). CDR3 in DNA: TGCGCCAGCAGCTCCCAGCAGCGGGGGCAAGAGACCCAGTACTTC. The encoded protein is CASSSQQRGQETQYF.